Included here is one T cell receptor beta chain sequence, with context. Its cognate antigen is unknown. Method: immunoSEQ multiplex PCR; TCRdb's copy keeps in-frame clones and lacks some. This sample has about 140,000 clones, with approximately 95% found just once. This sample stems from a study of T cell responses to AZD1222 COVID-19 vaccine. CDR1 LGHNT and CDR2 FRNRAP come from the germline V gene. This CDR3 comprises 15 residues. Trimming pared 0 bases from V and 1 base from J, leaving 8 bases between. Study-wide findings and caveats: There were vaccine-associated CD4 TCRs across spike, dominant at 160-218 and 743-854. White British donors predominated, females outnumbered males, and clonal diversity was possibly underestimated.

The TCR originated in an adult in good health. Material: peripheral blood, obtained on day 0 of MenACWY control vaccination. The chain couples TRBV12-5 to TRBJ2-3; D ambiguous. The CDR3 DNA sequence: TGTGCTAGTGGTTTGGTTGACTGGGGCACAGATACGCAGTATTTT. This encodes CASGLVDWGTDTQYF.